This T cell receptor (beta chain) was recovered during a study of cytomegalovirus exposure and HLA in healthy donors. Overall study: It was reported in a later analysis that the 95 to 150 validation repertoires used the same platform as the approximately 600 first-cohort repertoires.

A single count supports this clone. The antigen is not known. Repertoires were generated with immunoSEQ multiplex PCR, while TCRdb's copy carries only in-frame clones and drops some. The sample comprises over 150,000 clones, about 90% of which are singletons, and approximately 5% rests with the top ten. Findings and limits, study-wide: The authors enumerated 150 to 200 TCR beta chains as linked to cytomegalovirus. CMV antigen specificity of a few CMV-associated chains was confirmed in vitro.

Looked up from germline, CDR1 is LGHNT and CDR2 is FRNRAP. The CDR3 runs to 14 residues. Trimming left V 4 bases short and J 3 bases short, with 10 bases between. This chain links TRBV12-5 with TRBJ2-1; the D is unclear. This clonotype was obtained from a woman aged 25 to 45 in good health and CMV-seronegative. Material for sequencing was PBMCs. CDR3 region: CASGSDFGYNEQFF. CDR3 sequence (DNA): TGTGCTAGTGGTTCAGACTTTGGCTACAATGAGCAGTTCTTC.